This section outlines one T cell receptor beta chain sequence together with its context. The target antigen is unknown. The data derive from a study of T cell repertoires in cytomegalovirus infection. One entry per CDR3 protein, called by TCRdb with MiXCR from the reads. Here the sample spans around 800,000 distinct CDR3 sequences, over 25% being singletons. The CDR3 has 15 amino acids. Germline V gives CDR1 LGHNA, CDR2 YSLEER. V dropped 1 base and J dropped 13; count of bases not matched to a gene: 10. This chain uses TRBV4-3 with TRBJ1-6; 7 nucleotides line up with TRBD1. The sequence was collected from a human donor in good health (CMV status not recorded). Some clones in this sample may be carry-over from other donors' samples. Sample: cultured CD8+ T cells from PBMCs, taken from culture after CMV antigen stimulation. The CDR3 reads CASSQAGTVGWPLHF. In DNA, the CDR3 is TGCGCCAGCAGCCAAGCTGGGACAGTGGGTTGGCCCCTCCACTTT.